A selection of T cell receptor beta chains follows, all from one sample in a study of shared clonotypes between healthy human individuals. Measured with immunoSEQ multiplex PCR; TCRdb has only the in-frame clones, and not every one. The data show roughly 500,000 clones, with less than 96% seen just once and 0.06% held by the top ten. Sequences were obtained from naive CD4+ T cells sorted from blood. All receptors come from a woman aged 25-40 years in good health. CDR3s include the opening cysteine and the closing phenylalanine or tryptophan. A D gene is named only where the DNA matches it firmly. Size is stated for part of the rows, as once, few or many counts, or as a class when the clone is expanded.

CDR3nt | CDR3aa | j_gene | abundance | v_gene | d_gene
TGCGCCAGCAGCTTGTCGGGACAGGGCACAGATACGCAGTATTTT | CASSLSGQGTDTQYF | TRBJ2-3 | . | TRBV5-1 | TRBD1
TGCGCCAGCAGTGAGGGAGGGGGGACTAATGAAAAACTGTTTTTT | CASSEGGGTNEKLFF | TRBJ1-4 | . | TRBV10-2 | .
TGTGCCAGCAGCTTAGGGACGGACAAAAACATTCAGTACTTC | CASSLGTDKNIQYF | TRBJ2-4 | . | TRBV5-4 | .
TGCGCCAGCAGCCAAGATTGGGAGGAGGTCGGCATTAATGAGCAGTTCTTC | CASSQDWEEVGINEQFF | TRBJ2-1 | . | TRBV4-1 | .
TGTGCCAGTAGAAATTTTAACTATGGCTACACCTTC | CASRNFNYGYTF | TRBJ1-2 | . | TRBV19 | .
TGTGCCAGCTCACCACAGGCGGGACTAGCGGCCCCTGGGCAGTACTTC | CASSPQAGLAAPGQYF | TRBJ2-7 | . | TRBV18 | TRBD2
TGTGCCAGCACCGTGGGGCTGTACACTGAAGCTTTCTTT | CASTVGLYTEAFF | TRBJ1-1 | . | TRBV2 | .
TGCGCCAGCAGCTTGGCCGGGACAGGTACGCAGTATTTT | CASSLAGTGTQYF | TRBJ2-3 | . | TRBV5-1 | TRBD1
TGTGCCAGCAGCTTACAACTAGGGCTCTACGAGCAGTACTTC | CASSLQLGLYEQYF | TRBJ2-7 | . | TRBV6-6 | .
TGTGCCTGGAGTGTAACAGGGGGTTTTGGCTACACCTTC | CAWSVTGGFGYTF | TRBJ1-2 | . | TRBV30 | TRBD1
TGTGCCAGCTCACCCCGGACAGGACTGAACACTGAAGCTTTCTTT | CASSPRTGLNTEAFF | TRBJ1-1 | . | TRBV18 | TRBD1
TGCGCCAGCAGCCTCGGGACTAGCGGAACCAATGAGCAGTTCTTC | CASSLGTSGTNEQFF | TRBJ2-1 | . | TRBV5-1 | TRBD2
TGTGCCAGCAGCACCACAAAGGCAACTAATGAAAAACTGTTTTTT | CASSTTKATNEKLFF | TRBJ1-4 | once | TRBV7-2 | .
TGTGCCAGCAGTGTGATCATAGGGGTGGAGACCCAGTACTTC | CASSVIIGVETQYF | TRBJ2-5 | once | TRBV2 | .
TGTGCCAGCAGCTTAGTGGGACAGGGAGGAGAGACCCAGTACTTC | CASSLVGQGGETQYF | TRBJ2-5 | . | TRBV7-7 | TRBD1
TGTGCCAGCAGACCCCGGGACAGGGGCCTAAGAGGTGAAAAACTGTTTTTT | CASRPRDRGLRGEKLFF | TRBJ1-4 | once | TRBV27 | TRBD1
TGTGCCAGCAGTCCAGGGACGCCCAATCGAGCTTTCTTT | CASSPGTPNRAFF | TRBJ1-1 | . | TRBV28 | .
TGCGCCAGCAGCTGGACAGACCGGGGGTCTGAAGCTTTCTTT | CASSWTDRGSEAFF | TRBJ1-1 | . | TRBV5-1 | .
TGTGCCAGCAGTTTAACCCCGTCCGAGCAGTACTTC | CASSLTPSEQYF | TRBJ2-7 | once | TRBV28 | .
TGTGCCAGCAGTTACTCCGGGCCCCTAGGAAACTATGGCTACACCTTC | CASSYSGPLGNYGYTF | TRBJ1-2 | . | TRBV6-5 | .
TGTGCCAGTAGCCCCGGAGGGGGCTATGGCTACACCTTC | CASSPGGGYGYTF | TRBJ1-2 | . | TRBV19 | .
TGTGCCAGCAGCATCAGACAGGGGAGCTCCTACAATGAGCAGTTCTTC | CASSIRQGSSYNEQFF | TRBJ2-1 | . | TRBV7-8 | TRBD1
TGTGCCAGTAGGGGGGACATAGGCAATCAGCCCCAGCATTTT | CASRGDIGNQPQHF | TRBJ1-5 | . | TRBV19 | .